This is a list of T cell receptor beta chains from one sample in a study of blood T cell repertoires in COVID-19. The method was immunoSEQ multiplex PCR; TCRdb's version includes in-frame clones alone and lacks a portion of them. This table has around 100,000 clones, 82% appearing once. The source material was peripheral blood. These TCRs come from a man in his sixties with acute or convalescent COVID-19. CDR3s include the opening cysteine and the closing phenylalanine or tryptophan. Each record gives: D gene, CDR3 length, J gene, V gene, clone size, CDR3 protein, CDR3 DNA. A D gene is named only where the DNA matches it firmly. Not every row has a clone size; where given, it reads once, few, many or a size class.

TRBD1,17,TRBJ1-6,TRBV27,.,CASSFGQGGEINSPLHF,TGTGCCAGCAGTTTCGGACAGGGGGGGGAGATTAATTCACCCCTCCACTTT
.,12,TRBJ1-1,TRBV5-8,.,CASSQDRFEAFF,TGTGCCAGCAGCCAAGACAGATTTGAAGCTTTCTTT
TRBD1,15,TRBJ2-3,TRBV5-1,.,CASSLGDRVADTQYF,TGCGCCAGCAGCTTGGGGGACAGGGTGGCAGATACGCAGTATTTT
TRBD2,17,TRBJ2-1,TRBV6-2/TRBV6-3,.,CASSPPGWEGPPNEQFF,TGTGCCAGCAGCCCACCGGGGTGGGAGGGTCCCCCTAATGAGCAGTTCTTC
.,11,TRBJ2-1,TRBV12-3/TRBV12-4,.,CASSQQVLQFF,TGTGCCAGCAGCCAACAGGTTTTGCAGTTCTTC
.,11,TRBJ1-1,TRBV29-1,.,CSVEDSTEAFF,TGCAGCGTTGAAGACAGCACTGAAGCTTTCTTT
.,12,TRBJ1-2,TRBV5-6,.,CASSPTGSGYTF,TGTGCCAGCAGCCCCACAGGGAGCGGCTACACCTTC
.,13,TRBJ2-7,TRBV6-5,.,CASTPPGEDEQYF,TGTGCCAGCACCCCTCCGGGGGAGGACGAGCAGTACTTC
TRBD2,15,TRBJ2-7,TRBV10-3,once,CAINNLAGGSYEQYF,TGTGCCATCAATAACCTAGCGGGAGGGTCGTACGAGCAGTACTTC
TRBD1,14,TRBJ1-5,TRBV27,.,CASSLRQGGQPQHF,TGTGCCAGCAGTTTAAGACAGGGTGGTCAGCCCCAGCATTTT
.,15,TRBJ1-1,TRBV18,.,CASSPGQVPNTEAFF,TGTGCCAGCTCACCGGGGCAGGTCCCGAACACTGAAGCTTTCTTT
.,13,TRBJ2-5,TRBV14,.,CASSRALQETQYF,TGTGCCAGCAGCCGAGCTCTCCAAGAGACCCAGTACTTC
TRBD1,16,TRBJ1-5,TRBV3-1/TRBV3-2,few,CASSQETGVSNQPQHF,TGTGCCAGCAGCCAAGAGACAGGGGTGAGCAATCAGCCCCAGCATTTT
TRBD2,14,TRBJ2-1,TRBV28,.,CASRGTSGRHEQFF,TGTGCCAGCAGGGGGACTAGCGGGAGGCATGAGCAGTTCTTC
TRBD1,11,TRBJ1-1,TRBV20-1,.,CSAGGTAQAFF,TGCAGTGCTGGGGGGACAGCGCAAGCTTTCTTT
.,13,TRBJ1-5,TRBV5-1,.,CASSIDTNQPQHF,TGCGCCAGCAGCATTGACACCAATCAGCCCCAGCATTTT
TRBD1,14,TRBJ1-1,TRBV15,.,CATSNRGLNTEAFF,TGTGCCACCAGCAACAGGGGGCTTAACACTGAAGCTTTCTTT
TRBD1,17,TRBJ2-1,TRBV7-8,.,CASSLGPGTGVYNEQFF,TGTGCCAGCAGCTTAGGACCCGGGACAGGGGTCTACAATGAGCAGTTCTTC
TRBD1,13,TRBJ1-4,TRBV29-1,.,CSGQGSTNEKLFF,TGCAGCGGACAGGGTTCAACAAATGAAAAACTGTTTTTT
TRBD1,14,TRBJ2-1,TRBV29-1,.,CSVGQGGVRNEQFF,TGCAGCGTCGGACAGGGTGGAGTCAGGAATGAGCAGTTCTTC
.,16,TRBJ1-2,TRBV4-1,once,CASSSHPGTPNYGYTF,TGCGCCAGCAGCTCCCACCCCGGGACACCCAACTATGGCTACACCTTC
TRBD1,12,TRBJ1-1,TRBV29-1,.,CSADREGTEAFF,TGCAGCGCGGACAGGGAGGGAACTGAAGCTTTCTTT
.,14,TRBJ1-4,TRBV10-1,.,CASSESLTQEKLFF,TGCGCCAGCAGTGAGTCGTTAACCCAGGAAAAACTGTTTTTT
.,15,TRBJ1-1,TRBV30,.,CAWTPGFRLNTEAFF,TGTGCCTGGACCCCCGGTTTTCGGTTGAACACTGAAGCTTTCTTT
TRBD1,14,TRBJ1-5,TRBV7-9,.,CASSFDRDNQPQHF,TGTGCCAGCAGCTTCGACAGGGACAATCAGCCCCAGCATTTT
.,13,TRBJ1-3,TRBV27,.,CASSQRQGNTIYF,TGTGCCAGCAGTCAACGACAGGGAAACACCATATATTTT
.,16,TRBJ1-5,TRBV6-5,once,CASSSQGGGSNQPQHF,TGTGCCAGCAGTTCCCAGGGAGGGGGAAGCAATCAGCCCCAGCATTTT
TRBD1,17,TRBJ1-5,TRBV7-9,few,CASSWGTGRFSNQPQHF,TGTGCCAGCAGCTGGGGGACAGGGAGATTTAGCAATCAGCCCCAGCATTTT
.,13,TRBJ1-4,TRBV29-1,.,CSVSQGLNEKLFF,TGCAGCGTCTCACAGGGCCTGAATGAAAAACTGTTTTTT
TRBD1,20,TRBJ2-5,TRBV19,.,CASSRLRDRGISFSQETQYF,TGTGCCAGTAGTCGATTGAGGGACAGGGGAATTAGTTTTAGCCAAGAGACCCAGTACTTC
TRBD1,18,TRBJ1-6,TRBV4-1,.,CASSESTGERSYNSPLHF,TGCGCCAGCAGCGAATCGACAGGGGAGCGTTCCTATAATTCACCCCTCCACTTT
TRBD1,16,TRBJ1-2,TRBV7-8,.,CASSLFGQVDYYGYTF,TGTGCCAGCAGCTTATTCGGACAGGTTGATTACTATGGCTACACCTTC
TRBD1,15,TRBJ1-5,TRBV7-7,.,CATTRQTGDNQPQHF,TGTGCGACGACGCGACAGACAGGGGACAATCAGCCCCAGCATTTT
.,15,TRBJ1-5,TRBV5-5,.,CASSQTGQGNQPQHF,TGTGCCAGCAGTCAAACAGGCCAGGGCAATCAGCCCCAGCATTTT
TRBD2,14,TRBJ2-7,TRBV5-5,.,CASSLVSGRTEQYF,TGTGCCAGCAGCTTGGTGAGCGGGAGGACTGAGCAGTACTTC
TRBD2,17,TRBJ2-1,TRBV6-4,.,CASSARSGGGSYNEQFF,TGTGCCAGCAGCGCTCGAAGCGGGGGAGGCTCCTACAATGAGCAGTTCTTC
.,17,TRBJ2-1,TRBV27,.,CASSPRSGFSSYNEQFF,TGTGCCAGCAGTCCACGCAGCGGGTTTAGCTCCTACAATGAGCAGTTCTTC
.,13,TRBJ2-2,TRBV10-2,few,CASSETSTGELFF,TGCGCCAGCAGTGAGACGAGCACCGGGGAGCTGTTTTTT
.,12,TRBJ1-4,TRBV7-2,.,CASRKGGEKLFF,TGTGCCAGCAGAAAAGGAGGGGAAAAACTGTTTTTT
.,15,TRBJ1-4,TRBV28,.,CASSLQGRINEKLFF,TGTGCCAGCAGTTTGCAGGGGAGAATTAATGAAAAACTGTTTTTT
.,18,TRBJ1-4,TRBV28,.,CASILGHGDRPTNEKLFF,.
TRBD1,18,TRBJ2-5,TRBV28,few,CASSLAPKTGYDQETQYF,TGTGCCAGCAGTCTCGCTCCGAAGACAGGGTATGACCAAGAGACCCAGTACTTC
.,15,TRBJ1-1,TRBV5-4,.,CASSLPGFGNTEAFF,TGTGCCAGCAGCTTACCAGGGTTTGGGAACACTGAAGCTTTCTTT
.,16,TRBJ2-3,TRBV18,.,CASSPLPSAWGDTQYF,TGTGCCAGCTCACCACTACCTAGCGCGTGGGGGGATACGCAGTATTTT
.,12,TRBJ2-1,TRBV3-1/TRBV3-2,.,CASSQASVGQFF,TGTGCCAGCAGCCAAGCTTCCGTCGGGCAGTTCTTC
.,14,TRBJ2-2,TRBV10-1,.,CASSDNWATGELFF,TGCGCCAGCAGTGATAATTGGGCCACGGGGGAGCTGTTTTTT
.,16,TRBJ1-3,TRBV18,.,CASSPSMDSSGNTIYF,TGTGCCAGCTCACCATCGATGGACAGTTCTGGAAACACCATATATTTT
.,14,TRBJ2-3,TRBV20-1,.,CSASGQSSTDTQYF,TGCAGTGCTAGTGGGCAATCTAGCACAGATACGCAGTATTTT
TRBD1,15,TRBJ1-5,TRBV4-1,.,CASSQLQGAGQPQHF,TGCGCCAGCAGCCAATTACAGGGGGCTGGGCAGCCCCAGCATTTT
TRBD1,15,TRBJ2-7,TRBV5-1,.,CASSQSGTGTYEQYF,TGCGCCAGCAGCCAGTCCGGGACAGGGACCTACGAGCAGTACTTC
.,15,TRBJ2-1,TRBV4-1,.,CASSMAGLGNNEQFF,TGCGCCAGCAGCATGGCCGGGCTCGGGAACAATGAGCAGTTCTTC
.,13,TRBJ1-1,TRBV4-1,.,CASSQERLTEAFF,TGCGCCAGCAGCCAAGAGAGGTTAACTGAAGCTTTCTTT
.,16,TRBJ2-2,TRBV3-1/TRBV3-2,.,CASSQTRGGNTGELFF,TGTGCCAGCAGCCAAACAAGAGGGGGGAACACCGGGGAGCTGTTTTTT
TRBD1,14,TRBJ2-7,TRBV7-9,.,CASSLNRGVYEQYF,TGTGCCAGCAGCTTAAACAGGGGAGTCTACGAGCAGTACTTC